This T cell receptor beta chain stems from a study of blood T cells in healthy people across ages. Whole-study findings and limits: The study lacked donor CMV status, which possibly confounded expanded clonotype changes. Older individuals had lower TCR beta diversity per million T cells (the decline was roughly linear). PBMCs that were unsorted prevented a conclusive naive versus antigen-experienced comparison.

This clonotype was recorded many times. Its antigen remains unidentified. This CDR3 contains 15 residues. The trim removed 5 bases at V and 2 bases at J, leaving 9 bases unmatched. CDR1 is DFQATT and CDR2 is SNEGSKA in the germline V gene (reference sequence). Together with a sample-barcoded 5' primer, a J-beta primer mix was included in a second PCR lasting about 7 to 11 cycles. TCRdb itself ran the 5' RACE reads through MiXCR, one entry per CDR3 protein. The sample lists 1.5 million or so distinct CDR3 sequences, approximately 40% seen once, with approximately 7.9% in the top ten. The source of this sequence is a woman between 18 and 30 years old in good health. Sequencing was done on a sample of blood. The chain uses TRBV20-1 and TRBJ2-3; TRBD2 agrees at 8 bases. The CDR3 DNA reads as TGCAGTGCTCCTCGGACTAGCTTCCCCACAGATACGCAGTATTTT. It is translated as CSAPRTSFPTDTQYF.